This T cell receptor (beta chain) was identified in a study of cytomegalovirus exposure and HLA in healthy donors. For the study at large: Membership in the Caucasian-associated ancestry cluster was found for about 80% of nearly 400 genotyped donors. The study, taken as a whole, reports: Accurate prediction of HLA-A and HLA-B alleles (for most subjects) was reportedly achieved from TCR beta sequences. For most TCR sequences rarity was the rule, although some public TCRs occurred in many donors.

On this clone: The target antigen is unknown.

Germline V gene data show CDR1 as SGHTA and CDR2 as FQGNSA. Trimming took 1 base from V and 0 from J, leaving 7 bases between them. This CDR3 contains 14 residues. Amplification used 60 Vbeta primers and 13 Jbeta primers. Here immunoSEQ multiplex PCR was the method, and the copy in TCRdb shows in-frame clones only, minus some. The sample's table shows tens of thousands of clones. The specimen sequenced was PBMCs. This clonotype was obtained from a woman aged 25 to 39 in good health and CMV-seronegative. The chain combines TRBV7-2 with TRBJ2-7; TRBD2 might be the D (6 bases). The CDR3: CASSLGGISYEQYF. CDR3 coding DNA: TGTGCCAGCAGCTTAGGCGGGATCTCCTACGAGCAGTACTTC.